This T cell receptor (beta chain) was retrieved from a study of blood T cell repertoires in COVID-19. Sequenced by immunoSEQ multiplex PCR; TCRdb stores in-frame clones only, minus some. Among roughly 120,000 clones listed, about 88% were seen once. The CDR3 is 15 amino acids. Germline V gene sequence: CDR1 SGHTA, CDR2 FQGNSA. The junction had 8 bases not matched to a gene; V was cut back by 4 bases and J by 3 bases. The TCR was taken from a man in his sixties with COVID-19, enrolled during active disease. The sample consisted of peripheral blood. The chain joins TRBV7-2 to TRBJ2-5; 7 bases align to TRBD1. CDR3 protein: CASSSRLGQEETQYF. CDR3 nucleotides: TGTGCCAGCAGCTCTAGGCTAGGACAGGAAGAGACCCAGTACTTC.